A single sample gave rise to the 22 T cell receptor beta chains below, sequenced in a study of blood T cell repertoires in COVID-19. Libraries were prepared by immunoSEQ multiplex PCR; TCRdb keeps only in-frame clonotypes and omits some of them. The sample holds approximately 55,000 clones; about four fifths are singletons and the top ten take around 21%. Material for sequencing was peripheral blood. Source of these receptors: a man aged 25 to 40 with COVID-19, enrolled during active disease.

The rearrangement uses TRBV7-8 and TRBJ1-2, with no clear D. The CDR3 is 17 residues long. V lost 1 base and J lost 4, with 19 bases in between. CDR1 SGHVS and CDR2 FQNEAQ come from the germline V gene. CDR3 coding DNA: TGTGCCAGCAGCTTAGACACGTGGACGGGGATCCCCTATGGCTACACCTTC. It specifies CASSLDTWTGIPYGYTF. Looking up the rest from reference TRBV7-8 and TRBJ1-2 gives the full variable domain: GAGVSQSPRYKVAKRGQDVALRCDPISGHVSLFWYQQALGQGPEFLTYFQNEAQLDKSGLPSDRFFAERPEGSVSTLKIQRTQQEDSAVYLCASSLDTWTGIPYGYTFGSGTRLTVV.

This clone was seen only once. CDR3 amino acids: CASSRGLAKNIQYF. Written as DNA, the CDR3 is TGTGCCAGCAGTCGGGGACTAGCCAAAAACATTCAGTACTTC. V is TRBV21-1 and J is TRBJ2-4; TRBD2, the table's D call, was not compared with the DNA. TRBV21-1 is given as a pseudogene. The CDR3 runs to 14 residues.

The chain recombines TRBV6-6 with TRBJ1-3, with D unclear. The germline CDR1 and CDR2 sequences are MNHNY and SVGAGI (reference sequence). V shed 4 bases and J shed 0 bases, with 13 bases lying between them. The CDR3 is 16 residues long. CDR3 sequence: CASSSGILLSGNTIYF. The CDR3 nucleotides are TGTGCCAGCAGTTCGGGGATCCTCCTCTCTGGAAACACCATATATTTT.

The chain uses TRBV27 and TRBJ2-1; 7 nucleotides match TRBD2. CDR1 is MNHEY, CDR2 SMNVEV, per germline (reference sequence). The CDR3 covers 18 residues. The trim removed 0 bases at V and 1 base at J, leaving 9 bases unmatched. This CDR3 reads CASSLSSQRGPSYNEQFF. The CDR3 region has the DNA TGTGCCAGCAGTTTATCTTCCCAGCGGGGACCTTCCTACAATGAGCAGTTCTTC.

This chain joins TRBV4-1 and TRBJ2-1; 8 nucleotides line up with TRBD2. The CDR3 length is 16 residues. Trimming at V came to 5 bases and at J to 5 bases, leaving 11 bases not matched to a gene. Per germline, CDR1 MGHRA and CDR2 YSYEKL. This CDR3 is CASSFKSGSGNNEQFF. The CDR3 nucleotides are TGCGCCAGCAGCTTCAAGAGCGGGAGTGGGAACAATGAGCAGTTCTTC.

This CDR3 is CAWSMRAGEEKLFF. DNA for the CDR3: TGTGCCTGGAGTATGAGGGCGGGGGAAGAAAAACTGTTTTTT. The V call is TRBV30, the J call TRBJ1-4; a weak D match, TRBD1 (5 bases). Trimming took off 2 bases at V and 8 bases at J, with 15 bases between the two ends. This CDR3 contains 14 residues. CDR1 and CDR2 from the germline V gene are GTSNPN and SVGIG (reference sequence).

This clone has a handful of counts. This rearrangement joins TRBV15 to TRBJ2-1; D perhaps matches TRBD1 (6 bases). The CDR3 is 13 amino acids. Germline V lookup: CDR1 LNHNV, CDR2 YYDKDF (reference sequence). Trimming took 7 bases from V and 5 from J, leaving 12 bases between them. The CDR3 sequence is CATNTGRNNEQFF. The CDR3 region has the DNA TGTGCCACCAACACAGGGCGAAACAATGAGCAGTTCTTC.

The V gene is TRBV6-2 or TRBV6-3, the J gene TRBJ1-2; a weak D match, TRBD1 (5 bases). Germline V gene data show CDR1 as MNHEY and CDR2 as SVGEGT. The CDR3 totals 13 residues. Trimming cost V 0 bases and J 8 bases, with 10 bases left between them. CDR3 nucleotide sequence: TGTGCCAGCAGTTACTCAGACCAGGGCGGCTACACCTTC. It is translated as CASSYSDQGGYTF.

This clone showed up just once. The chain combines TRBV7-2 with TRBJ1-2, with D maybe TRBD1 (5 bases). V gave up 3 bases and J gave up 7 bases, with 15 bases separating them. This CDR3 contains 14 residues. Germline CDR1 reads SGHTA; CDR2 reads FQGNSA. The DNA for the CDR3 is TGTGCCAGCAGCTTCCCAGGGATTAGGCGTGGCTACACCTTC. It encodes CASSFPGIRRGYTF.

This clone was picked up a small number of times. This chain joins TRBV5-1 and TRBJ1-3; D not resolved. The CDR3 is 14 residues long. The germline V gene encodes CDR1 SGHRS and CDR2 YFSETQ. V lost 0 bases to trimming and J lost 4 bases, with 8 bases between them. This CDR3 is CASSLATEGNTIYF. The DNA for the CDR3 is TGCGCCAGCAGCTTGGCCACAGAGGGAAACACCATATATTTT.

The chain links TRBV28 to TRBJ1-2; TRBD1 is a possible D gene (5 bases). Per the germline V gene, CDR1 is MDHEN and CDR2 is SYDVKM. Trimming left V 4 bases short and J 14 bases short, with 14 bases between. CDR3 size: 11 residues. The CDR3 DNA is TGTGCCAGCAGTTCCAGGGTCCCCTTGACCTTC. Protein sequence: CASSSRVPLTF.

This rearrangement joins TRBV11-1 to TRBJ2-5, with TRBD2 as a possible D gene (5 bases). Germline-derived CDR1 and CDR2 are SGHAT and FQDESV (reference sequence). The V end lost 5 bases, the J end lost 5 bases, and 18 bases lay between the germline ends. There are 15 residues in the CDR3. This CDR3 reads CASSPRRGEEETQYF. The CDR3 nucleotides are TGTGCCAGCAGCCCTCGCCGGGGTGAGGAGGAGACCCAGTACTTC.

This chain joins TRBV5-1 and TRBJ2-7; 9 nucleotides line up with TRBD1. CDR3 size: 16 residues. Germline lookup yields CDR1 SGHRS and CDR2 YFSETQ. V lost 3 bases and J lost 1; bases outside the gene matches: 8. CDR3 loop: CASSWRDREESYEQYF. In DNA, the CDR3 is TGCGCCAGCAGCTGGCGGGACAGGGAGGAATCCTACGAGCAGTACTTC. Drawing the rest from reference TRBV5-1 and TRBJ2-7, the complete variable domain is KAGVTQTPRYLIKTRGQQVTLSCSPISGHRSVSWYQQTPGQGLQFLFEYFSETQRNKGNFPGRFSGRQFSNSRSEMNVSTLELGDSALYLCASSWRDREESYEQYFGPGTRLTVT.

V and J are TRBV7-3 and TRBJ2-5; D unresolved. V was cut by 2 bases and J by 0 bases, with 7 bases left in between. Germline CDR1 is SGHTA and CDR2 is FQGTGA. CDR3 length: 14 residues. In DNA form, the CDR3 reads TGTGCCAGCAGCTTAGCTGCGAACCAAGAGACCCAGTACTTC. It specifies CASSLAANQETQYF.

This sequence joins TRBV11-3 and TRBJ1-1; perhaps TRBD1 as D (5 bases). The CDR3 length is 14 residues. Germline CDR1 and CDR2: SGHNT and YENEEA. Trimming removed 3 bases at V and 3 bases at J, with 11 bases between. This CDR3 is CASSLGGIDTEAFF. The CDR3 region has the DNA TGTGCCAGCAGCTTGGGGGGGATAGACACTGAAGCTTTCTTT. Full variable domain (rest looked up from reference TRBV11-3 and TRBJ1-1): EAGVVQSPRYKIIEKKQPVAFWCNPISGHNTLYWYLQNLGQGPELLIRYENEEAVDDSQLPKDRFSAERLKGVDSTLKIQPAELGDSAVYLCASSLGGIDTEAFFGQGTRLTVV.

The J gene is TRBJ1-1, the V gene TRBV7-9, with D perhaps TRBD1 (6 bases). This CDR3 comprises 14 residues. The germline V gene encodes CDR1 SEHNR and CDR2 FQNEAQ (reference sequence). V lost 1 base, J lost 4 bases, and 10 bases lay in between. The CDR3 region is CASSLEGGGTEAFF. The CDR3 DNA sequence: TGTGCCAGCAGCTTAGAAGGGGGTGGCACTGAAGCTTTCTTT.

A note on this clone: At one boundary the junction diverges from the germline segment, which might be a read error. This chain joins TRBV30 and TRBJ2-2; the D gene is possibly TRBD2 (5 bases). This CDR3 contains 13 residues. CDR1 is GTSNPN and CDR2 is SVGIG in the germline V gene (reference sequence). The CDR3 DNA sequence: TGTGCCTGGAGTGTGCAGGTCCGCGGGCAGCTGTTTTTT. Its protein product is CAWSVQVRGQLFF.

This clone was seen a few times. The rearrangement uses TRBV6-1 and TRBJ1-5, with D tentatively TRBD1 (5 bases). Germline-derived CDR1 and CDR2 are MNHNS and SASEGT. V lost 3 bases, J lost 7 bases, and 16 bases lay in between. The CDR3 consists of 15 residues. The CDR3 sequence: CASSDYSGRSQPQHF. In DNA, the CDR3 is TGTGCCAGCAGTGATTATTCAGGGAGGTCACAGCCCCAGCATTTT.

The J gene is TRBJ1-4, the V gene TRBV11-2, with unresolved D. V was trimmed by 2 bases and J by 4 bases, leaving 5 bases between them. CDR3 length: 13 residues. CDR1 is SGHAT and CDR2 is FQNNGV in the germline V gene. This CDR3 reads CASSLIGNEKLFF. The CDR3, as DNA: TGTGCCAGCAGCTTAATCGGTAATGAAAAACTGTTTTTT.

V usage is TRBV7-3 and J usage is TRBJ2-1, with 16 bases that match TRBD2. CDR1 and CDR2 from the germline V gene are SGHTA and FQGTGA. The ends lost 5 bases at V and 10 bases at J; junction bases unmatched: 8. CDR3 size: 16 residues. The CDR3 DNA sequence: TGTGCCAGCAGCCTCGACGGGGGACTAGCGGGAGGGGAGCAGTTCTTC. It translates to CASSLDGGLAGGEQFF.

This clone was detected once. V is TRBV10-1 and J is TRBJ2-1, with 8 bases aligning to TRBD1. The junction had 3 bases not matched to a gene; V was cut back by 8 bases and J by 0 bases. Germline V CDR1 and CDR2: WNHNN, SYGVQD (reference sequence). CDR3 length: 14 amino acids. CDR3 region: CASGQGSSYNEQFF. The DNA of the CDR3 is TGCGCCAGCGGACAGGGAAGCTCCTACAATGAGCAGTTCTTC.

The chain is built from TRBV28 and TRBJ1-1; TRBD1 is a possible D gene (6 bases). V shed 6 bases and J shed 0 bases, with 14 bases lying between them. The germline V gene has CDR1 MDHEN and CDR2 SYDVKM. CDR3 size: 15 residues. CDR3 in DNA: TGTGCCAGCAGACCTCAGGGGATCGTGAACACTGAAGCTTTCTTT. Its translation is CASRPQGIVNTEAFF.